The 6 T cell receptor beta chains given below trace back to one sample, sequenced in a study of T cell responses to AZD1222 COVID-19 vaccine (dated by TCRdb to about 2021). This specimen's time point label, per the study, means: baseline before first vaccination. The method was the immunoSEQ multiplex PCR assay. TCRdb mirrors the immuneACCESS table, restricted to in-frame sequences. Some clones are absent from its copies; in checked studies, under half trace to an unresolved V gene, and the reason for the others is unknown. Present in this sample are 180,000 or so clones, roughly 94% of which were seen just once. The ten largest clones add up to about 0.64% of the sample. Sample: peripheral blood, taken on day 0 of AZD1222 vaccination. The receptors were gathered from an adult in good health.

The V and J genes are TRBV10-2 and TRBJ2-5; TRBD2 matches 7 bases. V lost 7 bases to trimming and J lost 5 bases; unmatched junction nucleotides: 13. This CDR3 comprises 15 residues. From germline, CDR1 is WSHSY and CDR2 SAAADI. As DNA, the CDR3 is TGCGCCAGCATGGGGCAGGGACTACGGGGGGAGACCCAGTACTTC. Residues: CASMGQGLRGETQYF.

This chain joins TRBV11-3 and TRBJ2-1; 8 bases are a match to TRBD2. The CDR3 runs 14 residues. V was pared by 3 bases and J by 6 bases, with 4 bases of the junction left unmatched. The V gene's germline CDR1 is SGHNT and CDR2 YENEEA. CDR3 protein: CASSLGLGVNEQFF. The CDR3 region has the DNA TGTGCCAGCAGCTTGGGACTAGGGGTCAATGAGCAGTTCTTC. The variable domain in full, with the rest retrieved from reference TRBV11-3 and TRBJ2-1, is EAGVVQSPRYKIIEKKQPVAFWCNPISGHNTLYWYLQNLGQGPELLIRYENEEAVDDSQLPKDRFSAERLKGVDSTLKIQPAELGDSAVYLCASSLGLGVNEQFFGPGTRLTVL.

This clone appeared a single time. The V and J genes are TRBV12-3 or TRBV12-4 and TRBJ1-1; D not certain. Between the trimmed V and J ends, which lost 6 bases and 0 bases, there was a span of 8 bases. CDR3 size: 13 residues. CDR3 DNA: TGTGCCAGCAGCTTGACGGTGAACACTGAAGCTTTCTTT. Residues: CASSLTVNTEAFF.

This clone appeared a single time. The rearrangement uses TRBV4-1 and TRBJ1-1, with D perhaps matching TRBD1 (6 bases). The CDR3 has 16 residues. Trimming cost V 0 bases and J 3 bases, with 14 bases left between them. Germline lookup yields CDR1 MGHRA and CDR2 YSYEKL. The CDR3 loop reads CASSQDRDNRDTEAFF. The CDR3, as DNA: TGCGCCAGCAGCCAAGACCGGGACAATCGTGACACTGAAGCTTTCTTT.

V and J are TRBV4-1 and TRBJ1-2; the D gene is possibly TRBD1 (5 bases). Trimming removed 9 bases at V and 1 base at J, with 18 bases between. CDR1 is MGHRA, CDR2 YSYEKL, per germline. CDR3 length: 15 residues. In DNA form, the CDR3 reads TGCGCCAGTTCTGGCTGGGGGGTTTTTAACTATGGCTACACCTTC. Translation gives CASSGWGVFNYGYTF.

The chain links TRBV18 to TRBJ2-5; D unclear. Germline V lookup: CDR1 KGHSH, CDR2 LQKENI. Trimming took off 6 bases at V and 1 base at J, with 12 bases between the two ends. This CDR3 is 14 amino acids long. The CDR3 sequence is CASSSTQRQETQYF. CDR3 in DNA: TGTGCCAGCTCGTCGACCCAACGCCAAGAGACCCAGTACTTC.